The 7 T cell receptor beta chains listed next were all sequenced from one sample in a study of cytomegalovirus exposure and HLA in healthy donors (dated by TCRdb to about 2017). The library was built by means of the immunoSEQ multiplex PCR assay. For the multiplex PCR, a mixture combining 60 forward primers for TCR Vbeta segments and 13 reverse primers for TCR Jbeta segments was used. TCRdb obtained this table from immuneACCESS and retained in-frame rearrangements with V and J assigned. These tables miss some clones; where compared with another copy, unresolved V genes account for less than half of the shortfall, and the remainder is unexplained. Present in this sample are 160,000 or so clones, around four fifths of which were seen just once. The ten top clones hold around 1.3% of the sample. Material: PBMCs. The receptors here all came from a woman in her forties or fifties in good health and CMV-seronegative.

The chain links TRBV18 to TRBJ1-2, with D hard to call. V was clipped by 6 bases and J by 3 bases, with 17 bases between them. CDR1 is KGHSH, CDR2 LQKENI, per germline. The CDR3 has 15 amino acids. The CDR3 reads CASSPTQAVHYGYTF. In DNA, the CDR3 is TGTGCCAGCTCTCCGACGCAGGCCGTCCACTATGGCTACACCTTC.

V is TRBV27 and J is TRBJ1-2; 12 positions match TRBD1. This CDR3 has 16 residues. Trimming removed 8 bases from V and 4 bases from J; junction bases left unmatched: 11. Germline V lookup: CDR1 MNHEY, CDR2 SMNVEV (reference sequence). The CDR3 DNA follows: TGTGCCAGCTCGTTGGCTCCGGGACAGGGGGCCTATGGCTACACCTTC. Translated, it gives CASSLAPGQGAYGYTF.

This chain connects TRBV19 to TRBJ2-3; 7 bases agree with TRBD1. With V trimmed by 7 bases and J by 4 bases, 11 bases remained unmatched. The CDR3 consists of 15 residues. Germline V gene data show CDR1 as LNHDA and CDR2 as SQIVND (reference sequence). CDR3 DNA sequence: TGTGCCAGTAAACTCCAGGGGGAGTTCGCAGATACGCAGTATTTT. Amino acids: CASKLQGEFADTQYF.

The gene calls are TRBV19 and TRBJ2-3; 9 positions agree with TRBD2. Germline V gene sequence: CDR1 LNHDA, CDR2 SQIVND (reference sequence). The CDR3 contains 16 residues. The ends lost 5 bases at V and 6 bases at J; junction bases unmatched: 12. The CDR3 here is CASSGGVAGDSDTQYF. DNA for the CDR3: TGTGCCAGTAGTGGAGGGGTAGCGGGAGATTCCGATACGCAGTATTTT.

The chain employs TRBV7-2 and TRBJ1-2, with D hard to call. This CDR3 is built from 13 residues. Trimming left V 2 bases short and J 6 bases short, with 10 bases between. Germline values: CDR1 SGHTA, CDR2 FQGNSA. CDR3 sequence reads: CASSLLTSDGYTF. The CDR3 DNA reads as TGTGCCAGCAGCTTATTAACATCTGATGGCTACACCTTC.

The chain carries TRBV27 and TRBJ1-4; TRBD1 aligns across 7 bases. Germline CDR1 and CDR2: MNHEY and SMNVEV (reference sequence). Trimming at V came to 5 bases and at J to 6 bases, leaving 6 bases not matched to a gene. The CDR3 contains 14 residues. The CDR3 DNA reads TGTGCCAGCAGTATAGACAGGGAGGATGAAAAACTGTTTTTT. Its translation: CASSIDREDEKLFF.

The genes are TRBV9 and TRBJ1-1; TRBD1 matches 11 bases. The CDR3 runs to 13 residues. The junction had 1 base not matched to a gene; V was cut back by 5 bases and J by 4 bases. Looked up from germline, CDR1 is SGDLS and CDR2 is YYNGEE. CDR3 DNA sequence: TGTGCCAGCAGTGGGACAGGGGGCACTGAAGCTTTCTTT. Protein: CASSGTGGTEAFF.